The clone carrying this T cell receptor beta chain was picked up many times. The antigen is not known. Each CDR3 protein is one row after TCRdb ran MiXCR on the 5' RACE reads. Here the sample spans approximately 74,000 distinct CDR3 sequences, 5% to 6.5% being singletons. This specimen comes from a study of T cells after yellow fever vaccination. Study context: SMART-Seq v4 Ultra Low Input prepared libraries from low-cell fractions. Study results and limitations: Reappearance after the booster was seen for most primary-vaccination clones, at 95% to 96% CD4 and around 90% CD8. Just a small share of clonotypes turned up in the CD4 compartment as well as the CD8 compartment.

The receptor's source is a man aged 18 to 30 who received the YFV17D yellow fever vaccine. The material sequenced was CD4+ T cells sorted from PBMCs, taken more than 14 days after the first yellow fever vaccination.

CDR3 DNA sequence: TGTGCCAGCGCTGACAACTATGGCTACACCTTC. This codes for CASADNYGYTF. The chain joins TRBV9 to TRBJ1-2; D gene uncertain. The CDR3 runs 11 residues. V was shortened by 7 bases and J by 2 bases, with 6 bases between the two germline ends. Germline V lookup: CDR1 SGDLS, CDR2 YYNGEE.